This T cell receptor (beta chain) was found in a study of T cells in Graves' hyperthyroidism and ophthalmopathy. Study background: Prior to any treatment, at the point of initial diagnosis, peripheral blood was collected.

Per germline, CDR1 SGHTA and CDR2 FQGNSA. This CDR3 is 19 amino acids long. What was amplified from RNA transcripts were TCR beta CDR3 regions. The TCR CDR3 was amplified in a first-round RT-PCR using the HTBI primer set. A single record per CDR3 protein comes from TCRdb applying MiXCR to the multiplex PCR reads. The sample shows roughly 38,000 distinct CDR3 sequences, roughly 49% of them seen only once. Any symptoms of ophthalmopathy came after the first hyperthyroidism diagnosis, from which the blood sample dates. In its sample, this clonotype was seen a few times. An end of the junction does not agree with germline; a read error may underlie this.

The receptor's source is a woman between 45 and 65 years old with Graves' hyperthyroidism that later progressed to Graves' ophthalmopathy. The sequencing input was blood. V is TRBV7-2 and J is TRBJ1-4, with 7 bases identical to TRBD1. CDR3 DNA: TGTGCCAGCAGCGAAAGAAGTTCGGGACAGAAGACTTTGGGTGAAAAACTGTCTTTC. Translated, it gives CASSERSSGQKTLGEKLSF.